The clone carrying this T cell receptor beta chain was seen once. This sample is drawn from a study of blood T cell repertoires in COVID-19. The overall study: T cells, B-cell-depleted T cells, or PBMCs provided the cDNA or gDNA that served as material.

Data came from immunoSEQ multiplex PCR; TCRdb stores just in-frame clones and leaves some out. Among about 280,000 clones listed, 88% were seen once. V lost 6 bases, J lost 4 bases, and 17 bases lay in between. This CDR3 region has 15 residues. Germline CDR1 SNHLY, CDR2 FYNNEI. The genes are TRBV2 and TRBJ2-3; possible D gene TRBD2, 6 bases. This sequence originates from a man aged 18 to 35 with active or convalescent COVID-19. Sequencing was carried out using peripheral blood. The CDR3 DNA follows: TGTGCCAGCAGCCGCCGGGCCTGGGGGGCAGATACGCAGTATTTT. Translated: CASSRRAWGADTQYF.